Listed here are 30 T cell receptor beta chains from one sample, sequenced in a study of blood T cell repertoires in COVID-19. Here immunoSEQ multiplex PCR was the method, and the copy in TCRdb shows in-frame clones only, minus some. Of 200,000 to 250,000 clones in the sample, 80% to 90% are singletons; the top ten hold about 9.9%. What was sequenced was peripheral blood. The origin of the receptors is a man in his fifties with COVID-19, enrolled during active disease.

There are a few counts of this clone. The chain couples TRBV7-9 to TRBJ1-4; D unclear. Germline V gives CDR1 SEHNR, CDR2 FQNEAQ (reference sequence). The CDR3 covers 14 residues. V dropped 5 bases and J dropped 6 bases, with 13 bases sitting between them. CDR3 coding DNA: TGTGCCAGCAGCCTAGGGATTGCGGATGAAAAACTGTTTTTT. Translation gives CASSLGIADEKLFF.

The chain combines TRBV2 with TRBJ1-4; no clear D gene. The CDR3 extends over 14 amino acids. Germline assignment: CDR1 SNHLY and CDR2 FYNNEI. The ends were cut back, 4 bases at V and 2 bases at J, with 8 bases in the middle. The DNA for the CDR3 is TGTGCCAGCAGTGTAACGGGTACTAATGAAAAACTGTTTTTT. Translation: CASSVTGTNEKLFF.

This clone was detected only once. The chain joins TRBV27 to TRBJ2-2; 10 bases match TRBD2. This CDR3 contains 18 residues. Germline values: CDR1 MNHEY, CDR2 SMNVEV (reference sequence). V dropped 4 bases and J dropped 4; count of bases not matched to a gene: 12. The CDR3 DNA reads TGTGCCAGCAGTTCCACTAGCGGGGTCGCGATCGGCACCGGGGAGCTGTTTTTT. Translating gives CASSSTSGVAIGTGELFF.

The genes are TRBV9 and TRBJ2-1; 8 bases match TRBD1. J was trimmed by 7 bases and V by 4 bases; bases with no gene match: 1. CDR3 size: 12 residues. Per germline, CDR1 SGDLS and CDR2 YYNGEE. CDR3 bases: TGTGCCAGCAGCAGACAGGGGAATGAGCAGTTCTTC. This encodes CASSRQGNEQFF.

The chain links TRBV14 to TRBJ1-5; D may be TRBD1 (6 bases). This CDR3 region has 14 residues. CDR1 and CDR2 from the germline V gene are SGHDN and FVKESK. The germline V and J ends were trimmed by 1 base and 5 bases, with 9 bases remaining between them. The CDR3: CASSQGGLDQPQHF. The DNA of the CDR3 is TGTGCCAGCAGCCAAGGGGGGCTCGATCAGCCCCAGCATTTT. Using reference TRBV14 and TRBJ1-5 for the parts outside the CDR3, the full variable domain is EAGVTQFPSHSVIEKGQTVTLRCDPISGHDNLYWYRRVMGKEIKFLLHFVKESKQDESGMPNNRFLAERTGGTYSTLKVQPAELEDSGVYFCASSQGGLDQPQHFGDGTRLSIL.

This chain links TRBV2 with TRBJ2-1; 8 nucleotides align to TRBD1. Germline-derived CDR1 and CDR2 are SNHLY and FYNNEI. With V trimmed by 2 bases and J by 13 bases, 13 bases remained unmatched. There are 15 residues in the CDR3. CDR3 sequence: CASSERDRGSLFQFF. The CDR3 DNA follows: TGTGCCAGCAGTGAACGAGACAGGGGCTCGTTATTCCAGTTCTTC. The variable domain in full, completed from reference TRBV2 and TRBJ2-1, reads EPEVTQTPSHQVTQMGQEVILRCVPISNHLYFYWYRQILGQKVEFLVSFYNNEISEKSEIFDDQFSVERPDGSNFTLKIRSTKLEDSAMYFCASSERDRGSLFQFFGPGTRLTVL.

The rearrangement joins TRBV30 to TRBJ2-2, with 12 bases identical to TRBD2. V lost 1 base to trimming and J lost 6 bases; unmatched junction nucleotides: 0. Looked up from germline, CDR1 is GTSNPN and CDR2 is SVGIG (reference sequence). The CDR3 is 14 amino acids. CDR3: CAWSGLAGAGELFF. For the CDR3, the DNA is TGTGCCTGGAGTGGACTAGCGGGGGCCGGGGAGCTGTTTTTT.

The J gene is TRBJ1-4, the V gene TRBV9, with D maybe TRBD1 (6 bases). Trimming removed 5 bases at V and 7 bases at J, with 6 bases between. This CDR3 has 11 residues. Looked up from germline, CDR1 is SGDLS and CDR2 is YYNGEE. This CDR3 reads CASRQGEKLFF. The CDR3 region has the DNA TGTGCCAGCAGACAGGGTGAAAAACTGTTTTTT.

This clone was picked up a small number of times. The rearrangement uses TRBV15 and TRBJ1-5; TRBD1 matches 10 bases. Germline CDR1 is LNHNV and CDR2 is YYDKDF (reference sequence). V shed 3 bases, J shed 3 bases, and the junction held 5 bases outside the gene matches. CDR3 size: 16 residues. CDR3 bases: TGTGCCACCAGCAGGATGGGACAGGGGAACAATCAGCCCCAGCATTTT. It translates to CATSRMGQGNNQPQHF.

The gene calls are TRBV2 and TRBJ1-6; 7 bases fit TRBD1. The CDR3 loop spans 15 amino acids. Germline CDR1 is SNHLY and CDR2 is FYNNEI. With 6 bases clipped from V and 6 bases from J, the junction kept 8 bases outside the gene matches. CDR3 DNA sequence: TGTGCCAGCAGAGAGACAGGGATCCGTAATTCACCCCTCCACTTT. Translation gives CASRETGIRNSPLHF.

The chain uses TRBV5-6 and TRBJ1-6, with 9 bases identical to TRBD1. Germline assignment: CDR1 SGHDT and CDR2 YYEEEE. This CDR3 is built from 14 residues. Trimming removed 3 bases from V and 7 bases from J; junction bases left unmatched: 2. The CDR3 coding sequence is TGTGCCAGCAGCTCTGGGACAGGGAATTCACCCCTCCACTTT. Its protein product is CASSSGTGNSPLHF.

This chain connects TRBV19 to TRBJ2-7; a possible D gene is TRBD2 (6 bases). The CDR3 length is 15 residues. Trimming left V 0 bases short and J 5 bases short, with 14 bases between. CDR1 is LNHDA, CDR2 SQIVND, per germline (reference sequence). CDR3 nucleotide sequence: TGTGCCAGTAGTATAGAGGTCCGGGACTTTGACGAGCAGTACTTC. As protein: CASSIEVRDFDEQYF.

J is TRBJ1-4 and V is TRBV4-1; no reliable D call. Germline V gives CDR1 MGHRA, CDR2 YSYEKL. The V end was cut by 1 base, the J end by 0 bases, with 12 bases between. This CDR3 region has 17 residues. The CDR3, as DNA: TGCGCCAGCAGCCAAGGGGTACAGCTTGCAACTAATGAAAAACTGTTTTTT. Translating gives CASSQGVQLATNEKLFF.

This chain links TRBV5-1 with TRBJ2-1; 8 bases agree with TRBD2. The germline gives CDR1 SGHRS, CDR2 YFSETQ. The CDR3 covers 17 residues. V lost 4 bases, J lost 0 bases, and 9 bases stayed unmatched. This CDR3 is CASSLGGGTSSYNEQFF. The CDR3 nucleotides read TGCGCCAGCAGCCTGGGCGGGGGGACCAGCTCCTACAATGAGCAGTTCTTC.

The CDR3 sequence is CASSPGTSGYYNEQFF. Written as DNA, the CDR3 is TGTGCCAGCTCACCGGGGACTAGCGGGTACTACAATGAGCAGTTCTTC. The rearrangement joins TRBV18 to TRBJ2-1, with 12 positions matching TRBD2. Germline V gene data show CDR1 as KGHSH and CDR2 as LQKENI. This CDR3 is built from 16 residues. V dropped 3 bases and J dropped 3; count of bases not matched to a gene: 3.

V and J are TRBV6-5 and TRBJ2-3, with 10 bases that match TRBD2. V lost 6 bases, J lost 0 bases, and 3 bases stayed unmatched. CDR1 is MNHEY and CDR2 is SVGAGI in the germline V gene. The CDR3 spans 15 residues. CDR3 bases: TGTGCCAGCAGCACTAGCGGGACTAGCACAGATACGCAGTATTTT. It translates to CASSTSGTSTDTQYF.

The table lists this clone with a count of one. This chain links TRBV5-8 with TRBJ1-4, with D possibly matching TRBD1 (5 bases). Germline CDR1 and CDR2: SGHTS and YDEGEE. V lost 3 bases and J lost 4, with 16 bases in between. The CDR3 is 16 residues long. CDR3 bases: TGTGCCAGCAGCTCCGGGACTCTCTACCTTAATGAAAAACTGTTTTTT. Its translation is CASSSGTLYLNEKLFF.

The rearrangement joins TRBV3-1 (or the pseudogene TRBV3-2) to TRBJ1-5; D uncertain. V shed 0 bases and J shed 6 bases, with 12 bases lying between them. Germline CDR1 and CDR2: LGHDT and YNNKEL (reference sequence). The CDR3 consists of 15 residues. The CDR3 spells CASSQDGRVAQPQHF. The CDR3 nucleotides are TGTGCCAGCAGCCAAGACGGCCGGGTAGCTCAGCCCCAGCATTTT.

The V and J genes are TRBV5-1 and TRBJ1-2; the match to TRBD1 covers 12 bases. V shed 4 bases and J 3 bases; nucleotides not matched to a gene: 4. The CDR3 runs 15 residues. Germline V gene data show CDR1 as SGHRS and CDR2 as YFSETQ. CDR3 in DNA: TGCGCCAGCAGCCCGGGGACAGGGGGCGACTATGGCTACACCTTC. Protein product: CASSPGTGGDYGYTF.

CDR3 region: CASSLDSGTGHEAFF. As DNA, the CDR3 is TGTGCCAGCAGCTTGGACTCCGGGACAGGTCATGAAGCTTTCTTT. This chain joins TRBV5-4 and TRBJ1-1, with 8 bases lining up with TRBD1. The junction had 8 bases not matched to a gene; V was cut back by 0 bases and J by 7 bases. The CDR3 is 15 residues long. CDR1 and CDR2 (germline): SGHNT, YYREEE (reference sequence).

This clone was picked up one time. This chain uses TRBV24-1 with TRBJ1-3; D gene uncertain. The CDR3 covers 11 residues. The V and J ends lost 4 bases and 10 bases respectively, with 7 bases between them. CDR1 KGHDR and CDR2 SFDVKD come from the germline V gene. This CDR3 reads CATSERGTIYF. For the CDR3, the DNA is TGTGCCACCAGTGAGAGAGGAACCATATATTTT.

This clone appeared a few times. This chain joins TRBV7-9 and TRBJ1-2; D unclear. CDR1 is SEHNR and CDR2 is FQNEAQ in the germline V gene (reference sequence). The CDR3 consists of 14 residues. Trimming left V 3 bases short and J 9 bases short, with 17 bases between. The CDR3 region is CASSFPEPGVSYTF. The CDR3 DNA reads as TGTGCCAGCAGCTTCCCTGAGCCCGGGGTTAGCTACACCTTC.

The gene calls are TRBV5-4 and TRBJ2-7; the match to TRBD1 covers 7 bases. The V gene end was trimmed by 0 bases and the J gene end by 0 bases; junction bases not matched to a gene: 6. Germline lookup yields CDR1 SGHNT and CDR2 YYREEE (reference sequence). The CDR3 is 16 residues long. The CDR3 DNA is TGTGCCAGCAGCTTGGGGCTCCGGGACAGCTCCTACGAGCAGTACTTC. Translation: CASSLGLRDSSYEQYF.

The V call is TRBV27, the J call TRBJ2-5, with D possibly TRBD1 on 5 matching bases. The CDR3 is 17 amino acids. Per germline, CDR1 MNHEY and CDR2 SMNVEV (reference sequence). The germline V and J ends were trimmed by 4 bases and 0 bases, with 18 bases remaining between them. The CDR3 sequence: CASSSVGRRLYQETQYF. DNA of the CDR3: TGTGCCAGCAGTTCAGTGGGGCGGCGTTTGTACCAAGAGACCCAGTACTTC.

This sequence joins TRBV5-1 and TRBJ1-1; TRBD1 aligns across 8 bases. From germline, CDR1 is SGHRS and CDR2 YFSETQ. This CDR3 is built from 15 residues. V was pared by 4 bases and J by 1 base, with 6 bases of the junction left unmatched. CDR3 nucleotides: TGCGCCAGCAGCGCCACCGGGACAGGGAACACTGAAGCTTTCTTT. The encoded protein is CASSATGTGNTEAFF.

The chain recombines TRBV6-5 with TRBJ2-7; TRBD1 matches at 9 bases. V trimming: 0 bases; J trimming: 2 bases; junction bases outside the gene matches: 5. Germline CDR1 MNHEY, CDR2 SVGAGI. The CDR3 is made up of 16 amino acids. DNA of the CDR3: TGTGCCAGCAGTTACTCGGTGACAGGGGGTACCTACGAGCAGTACTTC. It codes for CASSYSVTGGTYEQYF.

The CDR3 DNA sequence: TGTGCCAGCAGTTTATGGGCGGGGGGGCCGTACAATGAGCAGTTCTTC. Translated, it gives CASSLWAGGPYNEQFF. The rearrangement links TRBV28 to TRBJ2-1, with TRBD2 identical over 9 bases. The CDR3 sequence is 16 residues long. V lost 0 bases, J lost 4 bases, and 4 bases stayed unmatched. In germline, CDR1 is MDHEN, CDR2 SYDVKM.

The chain has TRBV20-1 and TRBJ2-7; 7 bases fit TRBD1. This CDR3 comprises 11 residues. The ends lost 4 bases at V and 7 bases at J; junction bases unmatched: 4. The germline gives CDR1 DFQATT, CDR2 SNEGSKA (reference sequence). The DNA of the CDR3 is TGCAGTGCTACAGCAGGGGGTGAGCAGTACTTC. Protein product: CSATAGGEQYF.

CDR3 loop: CATSRAAGLKNEQYF. CDR3 in DNA: TGTGCCACCAGCAGAGCGGCGGGCCTTAAGAACGAGCAGTACTTC. This chain joins TRBV15 and TRBJ2-7; a possible D gene is TRBD2 (5 bases). CDR1 is LNHNV, CDR2 YYDKDF, per germline (reference sequence). V was trimmed by 1 base and J by 5 bases, leaving 15 bases between them. There are 15 residues in the CDR3.

V gene TRBV5-1 combines with J gene TRBJ2-5, with 10 bases lining up with TRBD1. This CDR3 contains 15 residues. Germline V gives CDR1 SGHRS, CDR2 YFSETQ. V lost 4 bases to trimming and J lost 4 bases; unmatched junction nucleotides: 7. The CDR3 sequence is CASSPPRTGGETQYF. CDR3 in DNA: TGCGCCAGCAGCCCGCCAAGGACAGGGGGAGAGACCCAGTACTTC.